The clone carrying this T cell receptor beta chain has a count of ten or more. Time point in this sample: persistent/refractory GD, antithyroid drugs over 5 years with positive TRAb. There was RNA extracted from PBMCs, and the TCR library was made from it. The data were obtained in a study of regulatory T cells in long-lasting Graves disease. Sequencing libraries for TCR beta were prepared with iRepertoire HTBI primers and Arm-PCR of CDR3 regions. Authors' processing steps: Samples revealed fewer than 65 TRBV and around 13 TRBJ segments. TCRdb called the multiplex PCR reads again in MiXCR, with one record for every CDR3 protein. In this record, the V and J calls reflect TCRdb's handling and not the investigators' own analysis. Of around 500,000 distinct CDR3 sequences listed, around 21% were seen once; the top ten hold approximately 7.8%. The input for sequencing was peripheral blood mononuclear cells (PBMCs), taken when the disease was refractory, from a patient treated with antithyroid drugs. This clonotype was obtained from a female donor with Graves disease.

Written as DNA, the CDR3 is TGTGCCAGCAGTTACCGGGATCAGGGGGAAAAACTGTTTTTT. Protein product: CASSYRDQGEKLFF. The chain employs TRBV12-3 or TRBV12-4 and TRBJ1-4, with a tentative D call TRBD1 (6 bases). V was cut by 4 bases and J by 8 bases, with 14 bases left in between. The CDR3 is 14 amino acids.